This T cell receptor beta chain comes out of a study of identifying expanded T cells in peripheral blood. Germline V gene sequence: CDR1 MGHRA, CDR2 YSYEKL. Trimming pared 3 bases from V and 7 bases from J, leaving 16 bases between. CDR3 length: 16 residues. TCRdb keeps only in-frame clones here, not all; method: immunoSEQ multiplex PCR. The sample lists about 82,000 clones; 70% to 90% were seen once. This clone showed up just once. The sequence came from a person aged 18 to 69 in good health. The source material was blood. V gene TRBV4-1 combines with J gene TRBJ1-6, with D perhaps TRBD1 (5 bases). CDR3 sequence: CASSQGDGGRNSPLHF. As DNA, the CDR3 is TGCGCCAGCAGCCAGGGGGACGGGGGAAGAAATTCACCCCTCCACTTT.